This T cell receptor beta chain is from a study of OX40 agonist ivuxolimab in advanced cancers. General study points: In the 0.1 to 3.0 mg/kg range, CD4+ and CD8+ blood T cells had expanded clonally by week 6.

Points on this clone: What it binds is not known.

This CDR3 has 18 residues. The J segment lost 0 bases and the V segment lost 3 bases, leaving 12 bases of the junction unmatched. Germline V CDR1 and CDR2: SGHNT, YYREEE (reference sequence). Using immunoSEQ multiplex PCR, the repertoire was profiled, and TCRdb retains in-frame clones only, with some absent. The data contain under 65,000 clones, approximately 93% of them singletons. This clonotype was obtained from an adult with an advanced solid tumor such as melanoma, head and neck, liver or kidney cancer. This chain joins TRBV5-4 and TRBJ1-5; TRBD1 aligns across 7 bases. This specimen consisted of CD4+ or CD8+ T cells sorted from blood, obtained in a trial of the OX40 agonist ivuxolimab. The CDR3 protein is CASSSTRTGTYSNQPQHF. As DNA, the CDR3 is TGTGCCAGCAGCTCTACCCGGACAGGCACTTATAGCAATCAGCCCCAGCATTTT.